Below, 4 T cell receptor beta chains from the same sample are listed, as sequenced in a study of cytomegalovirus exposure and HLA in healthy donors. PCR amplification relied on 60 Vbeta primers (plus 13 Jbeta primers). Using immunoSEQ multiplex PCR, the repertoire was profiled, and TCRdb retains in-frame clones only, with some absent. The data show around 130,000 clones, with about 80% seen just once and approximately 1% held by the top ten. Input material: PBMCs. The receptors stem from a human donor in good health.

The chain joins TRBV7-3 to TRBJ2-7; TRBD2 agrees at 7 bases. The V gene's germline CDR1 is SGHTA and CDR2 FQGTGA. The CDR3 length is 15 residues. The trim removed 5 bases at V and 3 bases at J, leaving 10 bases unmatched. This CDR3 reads CASSLGGGYNYEQYF. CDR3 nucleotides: TGTGCCAGCAGCCTAGGCGGGGGTTACAACTACGAGCAGTACTTC. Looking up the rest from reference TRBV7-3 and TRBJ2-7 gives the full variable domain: GAGVSQTPSNKVTEKGKYVELRCDPISGHTALYWYRQSLGQGPEFLIYFQGTGAADDSGLPNDRFFAVRPEGSVSTLKIQRTERGDSAVYLCASSLGGGYNYEQYFGPGTRLTVT.

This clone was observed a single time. CDR3 in amino acids: CASSLTGLDYEQYF. Written as DNA, the CDR3 is TGCGCCAGCAGCTTAACGGGTCTTGACTACGAGCAGTACTTC. V gene TRBV5-1 combines with J gene TRBJ2-7, with D hard to call. Germline assignment: CDR1 SGHRS and CDR2 YFSETQ. The CDR3 is 14 residues long. V was trimmed by 2 bases and J by 3 bases, leaving 12 bases between them. The entire variable domain, with the rest obtained from reference TRBV5-1 and TRBJ2-7, is as follows: KAGVTQTPRYLIKTRGQQVTLSCSPISGHRSVSWYQQTPGQGLQFLFEYFSETQRNKGNFPGRFSGRQFSNSRSEMNVSTLELGDSALYLCASSLTGLDYEQYFGPGTRLTVT.

In DNA form, the CDR3 reads TGTGCCAGCAGCTTGTTAGGTACGGGGAATCAGCCCCAGCATTTT. This translates into CASSLLGTGNQPQHF. The chain has TRBV5-6 and TRBJ1-5, with D unclear. V lost 1 base and J lost 4, with 12 bases in between. The CDR3 is 15 residues long. The germline gives CDR1 SGHDT, CDR2 YYEEEE. Filled out from reference TRBV5-6 and TRBJ1-5, the complete variable domain reads DAGVTQSPTHLIKTRGQQVTLRCSPKSGHDTVSWYQQALGQGPQFIFQYYEEEERQRGNFPDRFSGHQFPNYSSELNVNALLLGDSALYLCASSLLGTGNQPQHFGDGTRLSIL.

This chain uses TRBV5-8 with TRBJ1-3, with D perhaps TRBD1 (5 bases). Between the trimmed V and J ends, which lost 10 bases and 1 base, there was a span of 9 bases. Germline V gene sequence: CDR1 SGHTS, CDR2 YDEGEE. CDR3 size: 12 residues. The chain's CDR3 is CARWTSGNTIYF. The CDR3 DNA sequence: TGTGCCCGATGGACATCTGGAAACACCATATATTTT.